This TCR beta chain was sequenced during a study of blood T cell repertoires in COVID-19. The CDR3 has 15 amino acids. Trimming removed 5 bases from V and 5 bases from J; junction bases left unmatched: 4. Germline V gene lookup returns CDR1 SGDLS and CDR2 YYNGEE. Original handling: Reference gene primers were amplified, and this amplification served to estimate nucleated cell counts. Sequenced by immunoSEQ multiplex PCR; TCRdb stores in-frame clones only, minus some. V, J and clone size are those of that table, while D and trimming were read from the DNA. The data show 170,000 or so clones, more than 85% seen once.

Sequences were obtained from PBMCs or T cells enriched from blood (not recorded which). The chain recombines TRBV9 with TRBJ1-4, with 12 bases identical to TRBD1. The TCR comes from a woman aged 45-65 years who had recovered from COVID-19. CDR3 bases: TGTGCCAGCAGAAGGGGACAGGGGGCAAATGAAAAACTGTTTTTT. It encodes CASRRGQGANEKLFF.